This T cell receptor beta chain was found in a study of T cells in Graves' hyperthyroidism and ophthalmopathy. V trimming: 1 base; J trimming: 0 bases; junction bases outside the gene matches: 10. This CDR3 has 18 residues. Germline assignment: CDR1 SGHRS and CDR2 YFSETQ. It was RNA transcripts that yielded the amplified TCR beta CDR3 regions. Carried out on the TCR CDR3, a first-round RT-PCR used the HTBI primer set. TCRdb redid the calling of the multiplex PCR reads with MiXCR, one entry per CDR3 protein. The table has about 640,000 distinct CDR3 sequences, under 25% seen once. The material sequenced was blood. The clonotype was recovered from a man aged 25-45 years with Graves' ophthalmopathy. The chain employs TRBV5-1 and TRBJ2-3; 8 bases align to TRBD2. This CDR3 is CASSLSTSGVPSTDTQYF. The CDR3 bases are TGCGCCAGCAGCTTGTCTACTAGCGGAGTGCCTAGCACAGATACGCAGTATTTT. Using reference TRBV5-1 and TRBJ2-3 for the parts outside the CDR3, the full variable domain is KAGVTQTPRYLIKTRGQQVTLSCSPISGHRSVSWYQQTPGQGLQFLFEYFSETQRNKGNFPGRFSGRQFSNSRSEMNVSTLELGDSALYLCASSLSTSGVPSTDTQYFGPGTRLTVL.